This TCR beta chain was captured in a study of T cells in Graves' hyperthyroidism and ophthalmopathy. About the research overall: Peripheral blood collection took place at initial diagnosis, before any treatment.

Patients aged 18 to 65 with hyperthyroidism were newly diagnosed, with duration under 2 months. CDR1 is SGHRS and CDR2 is YFSETQ in the germline V gene. The CDR3 has 13 residues. V shed 3 bases and J 6 bases; nucleotides not matched to a gene: 4. This clonotype was detected ten times or more. Template material for amplifying TCR beta CDR3 regions consisted of RNA transcripts. TCR CDR3 underwent first-round RT-PCR with the HTBI primer set. TCRdb called the multiplex PCR reads again in MiXCR, with one record for every CDR3 protein. The sample has 300,000 to 450,000 distinct CDR3 sequences, roughly 14% seen once.

This chain joins TRBV5-1 and TRBJ1-1; the match to TRBD1 covers 8 bases. The clonotype was recovered from a woman aged 60-75 years with Graves' hyperthyroidism. Material: blood. Here the CDR3 reads CASSSGQGAEAFF. The CDR3 DNA sequence: TGCGCCAGCAGCTCAGGACAGGGCGCTGAAGCTTTCTTT.